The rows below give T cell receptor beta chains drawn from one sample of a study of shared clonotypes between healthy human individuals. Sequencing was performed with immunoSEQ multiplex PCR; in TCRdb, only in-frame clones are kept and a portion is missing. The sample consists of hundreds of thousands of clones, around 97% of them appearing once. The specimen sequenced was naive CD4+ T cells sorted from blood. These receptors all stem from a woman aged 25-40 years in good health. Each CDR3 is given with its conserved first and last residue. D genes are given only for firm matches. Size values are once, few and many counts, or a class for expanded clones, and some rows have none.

CDR3 DNA: TGTGCCAGCAGCGTAGCTACAGGGACTGGAAACACCATATATTTT
CDR3 protein: CASSVATGTGNTIYF
clone size: NA
D gene: NA
J gene: TRBJ1-3
V gene: TRBV9

CDR3 DNA: TGTGCCAGCAGCCAAGAGTTGCGGGGGGTGTCAGATACGCAGTATTTT
CDR3 protein: CASSQELRGVSDTQYF
clone size: NA
D gene: TRBD2
J gene: TRBJ2-3
V gene: TRBV4-2

CDR3 DNA: TGCGCCAGCAGAACCGGGACAGGTGTTTTGGGGGCCAACGTCCTGACTTTC
CDR3 protein: CASRTGTGVLGANVLTF
clone size: NA
D gene: TRBD1
J gene: TRBJ2-6
V gene: TRBV10-2

CDR3 DNA: TGTGCCAGCAGCCCCCCTCCTAGGATCGCCTCCTCTGGGGCCAACGTCCTGACTTTC
CDR3 protein: CASSPPPRIASSGANVLTF
clone size: NA
D gene: NA
J gene: TRBJ2-6
V gene: TRBV7-2

CDR3 DNA: TGCGCCAGCAGCTTGATTCCTAGCCTCTCGTACAATGAGCAGTTCTTC
CDR3 protein: CASSLIPSLSYNEQFF
clone size: NA
D gene: NA
J gene: TRBJ2-1
V gene: TRBV5-1

CDR3 DNA: TGTGCCGGAGGTGGTGGGAACACAGATACGCAGTATTTT
CDR3 protein: CAGGGGNTDTQYF
clone size: once
D gene: NA
J gene: TRBJ2-3
V gene: TRBV7-9

CDR3 DNA: TGTGCCAGCAGCTTGGGTCCGGGGACATATAGCAATCAGCCCCAGCATTTT
CDR3 protein: CASSLGPGTYSNQPQHF
clone size: NA
D gene: NA
J gene: TRBJ1-5
V gene: TRBV5-5

CDR3 DNA: TGTGCCAGTAGTCGGAGGAGTGACGGGGATCAGCCCCAGCATTTT
CDR3 protein: CASSRRSDGDQPQHF
clone size: NA
D gene: NA
J gene: TRBJ1-5
V gene: TRBV19

CDR3 DNA: TGTGCCAGCAGCGTCAGAGGCGGCAATGAGCAGTTCTTC
CDR3 protein: CASSVRGGNEQFF
clone size: NA
D gene: NA
J gene: TRBJ2-1
V gene: TRBV7-8

CDR3 DNA: TGTGCCAGCAGTTACTCGGCTAGCGGGACAGATACGCAGTATTTT
CDR3 protein: CASSYSASGTDTQYF
clone size: NA
D gene: TRBD2
J gene: TRBJ2-3
V gene: TRBV6-5

CDR3 DNA: TGTGCCAGTAGCCCGGGGGACAAAGATAGCTCTGAAGCTTTCTTT
CDR3 protein: CASSPGDKDSSEAFF
clone size: NA
D gene: NA
J gene: TRBJ1-1
V gene: TRBV19

CDR3 DNA: TGTGCCAGCAGCTCAGGGGCCCACGTGAGGTATGGCTACACCTTC
CDR3 protein: CASSSGAHVRYGYTF
clone size: NA
D gene: NA
J gene: TRBJ1-2
V gene: TRBV28

CDR3 DNA: TGTGCCAGCAGCGTCGCACAGGGGCGAGACTATGGCTACACCTTC
CDR3 protein: CASSVAQGRDYGYTF
clone size: NA
D gene: TRBD1
J gene: TRBJ1-2
V gene: TRBV28

CDR3 DNA: TGCGCCAGCAGTAAGGACTTAAGCTCCTACAATGAGCAGTTCTTC
CDR3 protein: CASSKDLSSYNEQFF
clone size: NA
D gene: NA
J gene: TRBJ2-1
V gene: TRBV5-1

CDR3 DNA: TGTGCCAGCAGCTTAGGGTACAGGGGCGACTCCTACGAGCAGTACTTC
CDR3 protein: CASSLGYRGDSYEQYF
clone size: NA
D gene: TRBD1
J gene: TRBJ2-7
V gene: TRBV7-6

CDR3 DNA: TGTGCCAGTAGTAAAGGGCAGACCGGGGAGCTGTTTTTT
CDR3 protein: CASSKGQTGELFF
clone size: NA
D gene: NA
J gene: TRBJ2-2
V gene: TRBV19

CDR3 DNA: TGTGCCAGCAGAGGTTGGGGGGGAAGGCAGCCCCAGCATTTT
CDR3 protein: CASRGWGGRQPQHF
clone size: NA
D gene: NA
J gene: TRBJ1-5
V gene: TRBV5-6

CDR3 DNA: TGTGCCAGTAGTATAGATCGACTAGCGGGAGCCGACAATGAGCAGTTCTTC
CDR3 protein: CASSIDRLAGADNEQFF
clone size: NA
D gene: TRBD2
J gene: TRBJ2-1
V gene: TRBV19

CDR3 DNA: TGTGCCAGCAGCAAAGGGGAGACAGGGGCCTTAAACACCGGGGAGCTGTTTTTT
CDR3 protein: CASSKGETGALNTGELFF
clone size: NA
D gene: NA
J gene: TRBJ2-2
V gene: TRBV21-1

CDR3 DNA: TGTGCCAGCAGCGACTGGATTTCCTACGAGCAGTACTTC
CDR3 protein: CASSDWISYEQYF
clone size: NA
D gene: NA
J gene: TRBJ2-7
V gene: TRBV7-9

CDR3 DNA: TGTGCCATCAGGGCGGACAGGACTGAAGCTTTCTTT
CDR3 protein: CAIRADRTEAFF
clone size: NA
D gene: TRBD1
J gene: TRBJ1-1
V gene: TRBV10-3

CDR3 DNA: TGTGCCAGCAGTGAATTGGCGCTAGCGGGCCCCCAGGCAGATACGCAGTATTTT
CDR3 protein: CASSELALAGPQADTQYF
clone size: NA
D gene: TRBD2
J gene: TRBJ2-3
V gene: TRBV2

CDR3 DNA: TGTGCCAGCAGTCCCCGGGTGGGAAGGTACGAGCAGTACTTC
CDR3 protein: CASSPRVGRYEQYF
clone size: NA
D gene: NA
J gene: TRBJ2-7
V gene: TRBV6-1

CDR3 DNA: TGCAGCGCCCCCGGGGGAGGGATTGGCACTGAAGCTTTCTTT
CDR3 protein: CSAPGGGIGTEAFF
clone size: NA
D gene: NA
J gene: TRBJ1-1
V gene: TRBV29-1

CDR3 DNA: TGTGCCAGCTCACCACCGGGACAGGGCACCTACGAGCAGTACTTC
CDR3 protein: CASSPPGQGTYEQYF
clone size: NA
D gene: TRBD1
J gene: TRBJ2-7
V gene: TRBV18

CDR3 DNA: TGTGCCAGCAGTGACTTCTACGAGCAGTACTTC
CDR3 protein: CASSDFYEQYF
clone size: NA
D gene: NA
J gene: TRBJ2-7
V gene: TRBV2

CDR3 DNA: TGTGCCAGCAGTTTCGGCCGATTCGGTATAGGCGGAAAATTGAACACTGAAGCTTTCTTT
CDR3 protein: CASSFGRFGIGGKLNTEAFF
clone size: NA
D gene: NA
J gene: TRBJ1-1
V gene: TRBV28

CDR3 DNA: TGTGCCATGGGACTAGCGGGCTACGAGCAGTACTTC
CDR3 protein: CAMGLAGYEQYF
clone size: NA
D gene: TRBD2
J gene: TRBJ2-7
V gene: TRBV9

CDR3 DNA: TGCGCCAGCAGCAATCGGGGAGACTCCTACAATGAGCAGTTCTTC
CDR3 protein: CASSNRGDSYNEQFF
clone size: once
D gene: NA
J gene: TRBJ2-1
V gene: TRBV5-1

CDR3 DNA: TGTGCCAGTAGTATACTAGCGGGGGGGAGCACAGATACGCAGTATTTT
CDR3 protein: CASSILAGGSTDTQYF
clone size: NA
D gene: TRBD2
J gene: TRBJ2-3
V gene: TRBV19

CDR3 DNA: TGTGCCACCAGCAGACGCTATCAGGATGGCGTGGACACTGAAGCTTTCTTT
CDR3 protein: CATSRRYQDGVDTEAFF
clone size: NA
D gene: NA
J gene: TRBJ1-1
V gene: TRBV15

CDR3 DNA: TGTGCCAGTAGTATAGCGGCGAGGGTGAGCAATCAGCCCCAGCATTTT
CDR3 protein: CASSIAARVSNQPQHF
clone size: NA
D gene: NA
J gene: TRBJ1-5
V gene: TRBV19

CDR3 DNA: TGTGCCAGTAGAAGACAGGGGCGCTACGAGCAGTACTTC
CDR3 protein: CASRRQGRYEQYF
clone size: NA
D gene: TRBD1
J gene: TRBJ2-7
V gene: TRBV19

CDR3 DNA: TGTGCCAGCAGGTTAACTTGGGACCACCCAGAGACCCAGTACTTC
CDR3 protein: CASRLTWDHPETQYF
clone size: NA
D gene: NA
J gene: TRBJ2-5
V gene: TRBV28

CDR3 DNA: TGTGCCAGCAGCCCCGTTCAAATCTCTGGGGCCAACGTCCTGACTTTC
CDR3 protein: CASSPVQISGANVLTF
clone size: NA
D gene: NA
J gene: TRBJ2-6
V gene: TRBV4-2

CDR3 DNA: TGTGCCAGCAGCCCAACATTGGCAGGGAGGGAGACCCAGTACTTC
CDR3 protein: CASSPTLAGRETQYF
clone size: NA
D gene: NA
J gene: TRBJ2-5
V gene: TRBV7-3

CDR3 DNA: TGTGCCAGCAGTGAAGCTTTTTGGGGATCGAACACCGGGGAGCTGTTTTTT
CDR3 protein: CASSEAFWGSNTGELFF
clone size: NA
D gene: NA
J gene: TRBJ2-2
V gene: TRBV6-1

CDR3 DNA: TGTGCCAGCAGTTTATTGGCGGATCTTGAGCAGTTCTTC
CDR3 protein: CASSLLADLEQFF
clone size: NA
D gene: NA
J gene: TRBJ2-1
V gene: TRBV27

CDR3 DNA: TGTGCCAGCAGTTCAGAAGGGACGGGGATAGGTGAAGCTTTCTTT
CDR3 protein: CASSSEGTGIGEAFF
clone size: NA
D gene: NA
J gene: TRBJ1-1
V gene: TRBV28

CDR3 DNA: TGTGCCAGCACTAGCACGAGCTCTGGAAACACCATATATTTT
CDR3 protein: CASTSTSSGNTIYF
clone size: NA
D gene: NA
J gene: TRBJ1-3
V gene: TRBV25-1

CDR3 DNA: TGCGCCAGCAGCCAAGTCCCGACTAGCACCGGGGAGCTGTTTTTT
CDR3 protein: CASSQVPTSTGELFF
clone size: once
D gene: NA
J gene: TRBJ2-2
V gene: TRBV4-1

CDR3 DNA: TGTGCCAGCAGCGTAATGGACAATGAGCAGTTCTTC
CDR3 protein: CASSVMDNEQFF
clone size: NA
D gene: NA
J gene: TRBJ2-1
V gene: TRBV9

CDR3 DNA: TGTGCCAGCAGTTTGACCTGGGACAGGGGCTCACCCCTCCACTTT
CDR3 protein: CASSLTWDRGSPLHF
clone size: NA
D gene: TRBD1
J gene: TRBJ1-6
V gene: TRBV27

CDR3 DNA: TGCAGCGTTGCCGGAAGCAATCAGCCCCAGCATTTT
CDR3 protein: CSVAGSNQPQHF
clone size: NA
D gene: NA
J gene: TRBJ1-5
V gene: TRBV29-1

CDR3 DNA: TGTGCCAGCAGTCGCGGGACGCATGAGCAGTTCTTC
CDR3 protein: CASSRGTHEQFF
clone size: NA
D gene: NA
J gene: TRBJ2-1
V gene: TRBV27

CDR3 DNA: TGCGCCAGCAGTAGACTAGCCGCATTAACAGATACGCAGTATTTT
CDR3 protein: CASSRLAALTDTQYF
clone size: NA
D gene: TRBD2
J gene: TRBJ2-3
V gene: TRBV10-2

CDR3 DNA: TGTGCCAGCTCACCTACGGGACAGGGGGGGCTCAATCAGCCCCAGCATTTT
CDR3 protein: CASSPTGQGGLNQPQHF
clone size: NA
D gene: TRBD1
J gene: TRBJ1-5
V gene: TRBV18

CDR3 DNA: TGTGCCAGCAGTTTAGCGCCCAAGACTAGCGGGAGGGTGTATGAGCAGTTCTTC
CDR3 protein: CASSLAPKTSGRVYEQFF
clone size: NA
D gene: TRBD2
J gene: TRBJ2-1
V gene: TRBV28

CDR3 DNA: TGTGCCTGGGGGCAGGGAAGGGCCGGGGAGCTGTTTTTT
CDR3 protein: CAWGQGRAGELFF
clone size: once
D gene: NA
J gene: TRBJ2-2
V gene: TRBV30

CDR3 DNA: TGCGCCAGCAGCATAAGACAGGGATTCACAGATACGCAGTATTTT
CDR3 protein: CASSIRQGFTDTQYF
clone size: once
D gene: TRBD1
J gene: TRBJ2-3
V gene: TRBV5-1